The clone carrying this T cell receptor beta chain has a handful of counts. Libraries were prepared by immunoSEQ multiplex PCR; TCRdb keeps only in-frame clonotypes and omits some of them. The sample lists around 76,000 clones; about 87% were seen once. These data are taken from a study of OX40 agonist ivuxolimab in advanced cancers. This CDR3 region has 16 residues. From germline, CDR1 is MDHEN and CDR2 SYDVKM. Trimming stripped 1 base from V and 1 base from J, with 13 bases between. The sample consisted of CD4+ or CD8+ T cells sorted from blood, taken in a trial of the OX40 agonist ivuxolimab. The rearrangement joins TRBV28 to TRBJ2-5; D may match TRBD1 or TRBD2 (6 bases each). This TCR was recovered from an adult with an advanced solid tumor such as melanoma, head and neck, liver or kidney cancer. Here the CDR3 reads CASSLSMGGGQETQYF. DNA for the CDR3: TGTGCCAGCAGTTTATCGATGGGGGGCGGCCAAGAGACCCAGTACTTC.